This T cell receptor (beta chain) comes out of a study of beta chain features in type 1 diabetes. Study-level findings and limits: Researchers caution that PCR might favor shorter templates, equally among patients and controls.

Trimming took 4 bases from V and 7 from J, leaving 10 bases between them. CDR1 DFQATT and CDR2 SNEGSKA come from the germline V gene (reference sequence). This CDR3 has 11 amino acids. This clone has just a few counts. The antigen is not known. Reverse transcribing all isolated RNA meant expressed TCRB transcripts were sequenced. Naive, central memory and regulatory T cell samples yielded about 3.57 million reads on average. Clones were sequenced by immunoSEQ multiplex PCR, and TCRdb holds only the in-frame ones, with some missing. The table has 900,000 or so clones, roughly 16% seen once. The TCR comes from a woman younger than 35 in good health. The chain employs TRBV20-1 and TRBJ1-1, with D possibly TRBD1 on 6 matching bases. The sample was naive CD4+ T cells from blood. The CDR3 here is CSAKYRDEAFF. CDR3 bases: TGCAGTGCTAAGTACAGGGATGAAGCTTTCTTT.